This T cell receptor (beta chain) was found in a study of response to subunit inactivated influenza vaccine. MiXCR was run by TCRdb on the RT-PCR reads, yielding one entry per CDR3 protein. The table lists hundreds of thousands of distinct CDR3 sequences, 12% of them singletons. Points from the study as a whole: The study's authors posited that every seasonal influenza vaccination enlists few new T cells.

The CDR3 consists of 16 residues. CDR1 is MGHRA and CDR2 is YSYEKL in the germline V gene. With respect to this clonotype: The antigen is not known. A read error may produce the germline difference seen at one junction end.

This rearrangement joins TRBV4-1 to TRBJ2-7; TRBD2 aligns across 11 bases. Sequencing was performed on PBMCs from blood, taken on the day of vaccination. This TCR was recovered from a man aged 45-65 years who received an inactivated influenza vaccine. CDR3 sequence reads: CAISPDLSGGAYEQYF. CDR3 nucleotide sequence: TGTGCCATCAGCCCCGACCTTAGCGGGGGGGCCTACGAGCAGTACTTC.